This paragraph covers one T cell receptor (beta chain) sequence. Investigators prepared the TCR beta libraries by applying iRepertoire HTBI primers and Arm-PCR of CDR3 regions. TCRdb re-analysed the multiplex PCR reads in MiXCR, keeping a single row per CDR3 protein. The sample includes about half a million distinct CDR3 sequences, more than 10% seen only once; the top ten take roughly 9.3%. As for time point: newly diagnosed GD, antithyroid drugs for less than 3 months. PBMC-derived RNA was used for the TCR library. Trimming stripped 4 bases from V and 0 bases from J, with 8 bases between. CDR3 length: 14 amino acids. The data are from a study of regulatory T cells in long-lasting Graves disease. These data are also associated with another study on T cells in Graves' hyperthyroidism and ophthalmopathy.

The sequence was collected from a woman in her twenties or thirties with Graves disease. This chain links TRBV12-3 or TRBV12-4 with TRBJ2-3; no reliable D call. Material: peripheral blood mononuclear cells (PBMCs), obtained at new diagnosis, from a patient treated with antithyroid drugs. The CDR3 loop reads CASSSLGSTDTQYF. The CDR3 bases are TGTGCCAGCAGTTCCTTGGGAAGCACAGATACGCAGTATTTT.